This T cell receptor beta chain is from a study of immune evolution from preneoplasia to lung adenocarcinoma. Here immunoSEQ multiplex PCR was the method, and the copy in TCRdb shows in-frame clones only, minus some. The repertoire holds thousands of clones, with roughly 80% as singletons. CDR1 is MGHRA and CDR2 is YSYEKL in the germline V gene. Between the trimmed V and J ends, which lost 0 bases and 8 bases, there was a span of 13 bases. This CDR3 comprises 15 residues. Findings of the study overall: Later-stage lesions appeared to have more T cells, more diversity, less clonality.

Remarks on this clone: Antigen specificity is unknown.

This rearrangement joins TRBV4-1 to TRBJ1-4; D gene uncertain. This clonotype was obtained from a person over 45 with lung adenocarcinoma. Specimen: FFPE invasive lung adenocarcinoma tissue. CDR3 region: CASSQEPGRSEKLFF. The CDR3 DNA is TGCGCCAGCAGCCAAGAACCCGGGAGATCCGAAAAACTGTTTTTT.